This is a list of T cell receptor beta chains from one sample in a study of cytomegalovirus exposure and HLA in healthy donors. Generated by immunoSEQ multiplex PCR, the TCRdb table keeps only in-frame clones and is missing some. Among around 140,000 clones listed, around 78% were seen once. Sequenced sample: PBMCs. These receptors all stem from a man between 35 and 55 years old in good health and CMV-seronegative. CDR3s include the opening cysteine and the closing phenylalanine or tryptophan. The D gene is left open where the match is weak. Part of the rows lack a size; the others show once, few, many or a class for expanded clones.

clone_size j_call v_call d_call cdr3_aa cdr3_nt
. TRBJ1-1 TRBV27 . CASSLILTGNTEAFF TGTGCCAGCAGTTTAATCCTGACAGGGAACACTGAAGCTTTCTTT
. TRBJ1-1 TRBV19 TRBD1 CASSETGIYTEAFF TGTGCCAGTTCTGAGACAGGGATCTACACTGAAGCTTTCTTT
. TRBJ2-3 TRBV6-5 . CASSTDASSTDTQYF TGTGCCAGCAGTACAGACGCATCTAGCACAGATACGCAGTATTTT
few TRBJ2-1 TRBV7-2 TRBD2 CASTLAARLEEQFF TGTGCCAGTACTCTAGCGGCTCGCTTGGAGGAGCAGTTCTTC
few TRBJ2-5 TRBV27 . CASSIAAGAGTQYF TGTGCCAGCAGTATAGCCGCAGGGGCGGGTACCCAGTACTTC
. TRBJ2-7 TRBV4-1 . CASSQEGISAAEQYF TGCGCCAGCAGCCAAGAGGGAATTAGCGCGGCCGAGCAGTACTTC
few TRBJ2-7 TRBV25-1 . CASSNSAGLPYEQYF TGTGCCAGCAGCAACTCAGCGGGCCTTCCCTACGAGCAGTACTTC
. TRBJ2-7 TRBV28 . CATRAGTYEQYF TGTGCCACCAGAGCCGGGACCTACGAGCAGTACTTC
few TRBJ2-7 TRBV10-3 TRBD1 CAISDPGQGSSYEQYF TGTGCCATCAGTGATCCTGGACAGGGAAGCTCCTACGAGCAGTACTTC
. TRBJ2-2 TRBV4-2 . CASSQDPIPGELFF TGTGCCAGCAGCCAAGACCCCATTCCCGGGGAGCTGTTTTTT
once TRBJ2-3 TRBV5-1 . CASSPTGRFQVSTDTQYF TGCGCCAGCAGCCCCACGGGGAGATTCCAAGTGAGCACAGATACGCAGTATTTT
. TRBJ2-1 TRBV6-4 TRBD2 CATITRRRTSPNEQFF TGTGCCACCATCACTCGGAGACGGACTAGCCCCAATGAGCAGTTCTTC
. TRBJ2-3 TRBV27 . CASSPGTLGTDTQYF TGTGCCAGCAGTCCCGGGACACTCGGCACAGATACGCAGTATTTT
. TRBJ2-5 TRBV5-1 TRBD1 CASSGTGIGETQYF TGCGCCAGCAGCGGGACAGGGATTGGGGAGACCCAGTACTTC
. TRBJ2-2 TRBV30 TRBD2 CAWSEVAGGHGELFF TGTGCCTGGAGTGAGGTAGCGGGAGGACACGGGGAGCTGTTTTTT
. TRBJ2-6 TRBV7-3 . CASSGTQGPLSGANVLTF TGTGCCAGCAGCGGAACTCAGGGGCCGCTCTCTGGGGCCAACGTCCTGACTTTC
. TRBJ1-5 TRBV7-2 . CASSLGQYSNQPQHF TGTGCCAGCAGCTTGGGCCAGTATAGCAATCAGCCCCAGCATTTT
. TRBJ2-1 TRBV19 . CASSKRGGMYNEQFF TGTGCCAGTAGTAAGCGTGGCGGCATGTACAATGAGCAGTTCTTC
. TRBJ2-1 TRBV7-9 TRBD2 CASSPAGVTYNEQFF TGTGCCAGCAGCCCAGCGGGAGTAACCTACAATGAGCAGTTCTTC
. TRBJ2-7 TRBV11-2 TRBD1 CASSVAPGGENEQYF TGTGCCAGCAGCGTCGCCCCAGGGGGCGAGAACGAGCAGTACTTC
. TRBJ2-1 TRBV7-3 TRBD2 CASSSSGGGDEQFF TGTGCCAGCAGCTCTTCCGGGGGGGGCGATGAGCAGTTCTTC
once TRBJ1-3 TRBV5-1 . CASSQSPLGSGNTIYF TGCGCCAGCAGCCAAAGCCCCCTAGGATCTGGAAACACCATATATTTT
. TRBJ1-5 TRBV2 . CAGNPRGWHQPQHF TGTGCCGGCAATCCTAGGGGTTGGCATCAGCCCCAGCATTTT
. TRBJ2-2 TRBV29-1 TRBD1 CSVPGGSGTGELFF TGCAGCGTGCCAGGGGGTTCGGGCACCGGGGAGCTGTTTTTT
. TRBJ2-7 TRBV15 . CATSRARDTAYEQYF TGTGCCACCAGCAGAGCCCGAGACACGGCCTACGAGCAGTACTTC
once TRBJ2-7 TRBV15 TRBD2 CATSPVSSGSNEQYF TGTGCCACCAGCCCAGTGTCTAGCGGGAGCAACGAGCAGTACTTC
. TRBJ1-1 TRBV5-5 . CASSSLTEKAEAFF TGTGCCAGCAGCTCCCTGACAGAAAAGGCTGAAGCTTTCTTT
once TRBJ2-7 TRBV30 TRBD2 CAWSSGTSYEQYF TGTGCCTGGAGTTCGGGGACTAGCTACGAGCAGTACTTC
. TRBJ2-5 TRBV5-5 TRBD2 CASSLGIAGGQETQYF TGTGCCAGCAGCTTGGGGATAGCGGGAGGGCAAGAGACCCAGTACTTC
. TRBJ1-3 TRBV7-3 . CASSSPGTEYSGNTIYF TGTGCCAGCAGCTCACCCGGGACTGAATACTCTGGAAACACCATATATTTT
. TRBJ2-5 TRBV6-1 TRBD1 CASSKGQYEQETQYF TGTGCCAGCAGCAAGGGACAGTATGAGCAAGAGACCCAGTACTTC
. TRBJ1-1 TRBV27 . CASGPQGSLTEAFF TGTGCCAGCGGCCCTCAGGGGTCCCTCACTGAAGCTTTCTTT
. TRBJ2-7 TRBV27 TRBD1 CASRGDREGYEQYF TGTGCCAGCAGGGGGGACAGGGAGGGATACGAGCAGTACTTC
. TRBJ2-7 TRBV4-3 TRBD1 CASSQATGTGAREQYF TGCGCCAGCAGCCAGGCTACCGGGACAGGGGCTCGCGAGCAGTACTTC
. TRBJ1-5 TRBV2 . CASSGQGAHQPQHF TGTGCCAGCAGTGGACAAGGGGCCCATCAGCCCCAGCATTTT
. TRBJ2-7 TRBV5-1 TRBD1 CASSLDGTAGYEQYF TGCGCCAGCAGCTTAGACGGGACAGCAGGCTACGAGCAGTACTTC
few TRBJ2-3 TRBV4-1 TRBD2 CASSLTSGGAWDTQYF TGCGCCAGCAGCCTGACTAGCGGGGGGGCCTGGGATACGCAGTATTTT
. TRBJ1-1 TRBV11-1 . CASGGVEAFF TGTGCCAGCGGAGGAGTTGAAGCTTTCTTT
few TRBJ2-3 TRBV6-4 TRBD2 CASSDLAGKADTQYF TGTGCCAGCAGTGACTTAGCGGGGAAGGCAGATACGCAGTATTTT
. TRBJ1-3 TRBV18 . CASSPPSGYENTIYF TGTGCCAGCTCACCACCGTCAGGGTATGAAAACACCATATATTTT
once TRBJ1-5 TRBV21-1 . CASSPREKGVGNQPQHF TGTGCCAGCAGCCCCCGAGAAAAAGGGGTGGGCAATCAGCCCCAGCATTTT
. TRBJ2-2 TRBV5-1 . CASSPNRGLNTGELFF TGCGCCAGCAGCCCAAACAGGGGACTGAACACCGGGGAGCTGTTTTTT
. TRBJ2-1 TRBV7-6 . CASSLRGGDEQFF TGTGCCAGCAGCCTCCGTGGAGGTGATGAGCAGTTCTTC
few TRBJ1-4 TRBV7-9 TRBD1 CASSSLGQVVNEKLFF TGTGCCAGCAGCTCATTAGGACAGGTGGTTAATGAAAAACTGTTTTTT
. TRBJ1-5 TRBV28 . CATVLGRDYSNQPQHF TGTGCCACCGTACTTGGGCGGGATTATAGCAATCAGCCCCAGCATTTT
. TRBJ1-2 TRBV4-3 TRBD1 CASSQDGGTGHYGYTF TGCGCCAGCAGCCAAGATGGGGGGACAGGGCACTATGGCTACACCTTC
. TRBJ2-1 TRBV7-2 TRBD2 CASSLVAGGPNEQFF TGTGCCAGCAGCTTAGTTGCGGGGGGGCCCAATGAGCAGTTCTTC
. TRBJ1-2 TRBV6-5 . CASSLQVNYGYTF TGTGCCAGCAGTTTACAGGTGAACTATGGCTACACCTTC
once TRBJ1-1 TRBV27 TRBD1 CASNRATGGNPEAFF TGTGCCAGCAACCGCGCGACAGGGGGCAACCCTGAAGCTTTCTTT
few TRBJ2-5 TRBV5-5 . CASSSLGGAGETQYF TGTGCCAGCAGCTCGCTGGGGGGGGCAGGAGAGACCCAGTACTTC
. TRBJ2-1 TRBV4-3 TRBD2 CASSHPWGGAGATYNEQFF TGCGCCAGCAGCCATCCTTGGGGTGGGGCGGGAGCTACCTACAATGAGCAGTTCTTC
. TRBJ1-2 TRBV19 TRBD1 CASASGTGGWGYGYTF TGTGCCAGTGCTTCCGGGACAGGGGGTTGGGGCTATGGCTACACCTTC
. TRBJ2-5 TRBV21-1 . CASSKGLAGGPGETQYF TGTGCCAGCAGCAAGGGACTAGCGGGAGGGCCGGGGGAGACCCAGTACTTC
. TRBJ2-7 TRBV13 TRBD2 CASQRGPFYEQYF TGTGCCAGCCAGCGGGGGCCCTTCTACGAGCAGTACTTC